The clone carrying this TCR beta chain turned up a few times. The data were obtained in a study of blood T cells in healthy people across ages. Then a second PCR, running roughly 7 to 11 cycles, was carried out with a sample-barcoded 5' primer and a J-beta primer mix. TCRdb reanalysed the 5' RACE reads using MiXCR and keeps one entry per CDR3 protein. The sample records hundreds of thousands of distinct CDR3 sequences, over 40% being singletons. This TCR was sampled from an elderly man in good health. The sample comprised blood.

CDR3 DNA: TGTGCCACCAGTTGGACGAAAACTAGCGGGAGCCTGGACACAGATACGCAGTATTTT. Protein product: CATSWTKTSGSLDTDTQYF. The chain uses TRBV24-1 and TRBJ2-3, with 11 nucleotides matching TRBD2. The CDR3 has 19 residues. The trim removed 6 bases at V and 2 bases at J, leaving 15 bases unmatched. Germline CDR1 and CDR2: KGHDR and SFDVKD.